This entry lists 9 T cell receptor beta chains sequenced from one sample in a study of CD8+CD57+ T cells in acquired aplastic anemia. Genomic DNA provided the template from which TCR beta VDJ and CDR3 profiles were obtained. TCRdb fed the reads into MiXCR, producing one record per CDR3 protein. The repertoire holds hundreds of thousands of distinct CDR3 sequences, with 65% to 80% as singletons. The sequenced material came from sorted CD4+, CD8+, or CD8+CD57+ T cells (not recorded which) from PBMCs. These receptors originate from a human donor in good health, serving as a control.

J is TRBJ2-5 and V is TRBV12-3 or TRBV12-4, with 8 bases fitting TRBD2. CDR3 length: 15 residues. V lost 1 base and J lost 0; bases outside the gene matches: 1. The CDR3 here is CASSLGGGYQETQYF. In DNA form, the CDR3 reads TGTGCCAGCAGTTTAGGCGGGGGGTACCAAGAGACCCAGTACTTC.

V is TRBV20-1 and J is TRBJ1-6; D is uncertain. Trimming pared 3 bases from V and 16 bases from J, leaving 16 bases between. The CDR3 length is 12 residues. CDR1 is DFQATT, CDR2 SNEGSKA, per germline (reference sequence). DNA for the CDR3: TGCAGTGCTAGCCAGAGCAATGAGCAGCTCCACTTT. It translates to CSASQSNEQLHF.

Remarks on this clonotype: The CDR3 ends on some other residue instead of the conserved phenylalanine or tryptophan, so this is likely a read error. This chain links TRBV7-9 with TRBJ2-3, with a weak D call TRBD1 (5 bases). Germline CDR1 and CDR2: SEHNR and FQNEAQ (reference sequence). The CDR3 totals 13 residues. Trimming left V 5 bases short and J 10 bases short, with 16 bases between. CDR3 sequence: CASSQGSRDAQYL. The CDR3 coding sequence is TGTGCCAGCAGCCAGGGCAGCAGGGATGCGCAGTATTTG.

This CDR3 is CSAGKTRGPGAFF. The DNA for the CDR3 is TGCAGTGCTGGAAAGACACGCGGGCCTGGGGCTTTCTTT. This sequence joins TRBV20-1 and TRBJ1-1; D is undetermined. The germline V gene encodes CDR1 DFQATT and CDR2 SNEGSKA (reference sequence). The CDR3 consists of 13 residues. V was clipped by 5 bases and J by 11 bases, with 21 bases between them.

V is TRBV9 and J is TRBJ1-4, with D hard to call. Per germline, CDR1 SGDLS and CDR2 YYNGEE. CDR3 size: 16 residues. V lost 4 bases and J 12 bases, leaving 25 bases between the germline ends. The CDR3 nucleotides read TGTGCCAGCAGCTTTCACGGGGAACTGAACTACGAGCAACTGTTTTTT. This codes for CASSFHGELNYEQLFF.

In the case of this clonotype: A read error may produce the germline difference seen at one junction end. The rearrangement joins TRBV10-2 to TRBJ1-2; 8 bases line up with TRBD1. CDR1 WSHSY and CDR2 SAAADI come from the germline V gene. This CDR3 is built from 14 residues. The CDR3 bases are TGTGCCAGCAGTGTGCAGGGGGCGATCAATGGCGACACCTTC. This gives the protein CASSVQGAINGDTF.

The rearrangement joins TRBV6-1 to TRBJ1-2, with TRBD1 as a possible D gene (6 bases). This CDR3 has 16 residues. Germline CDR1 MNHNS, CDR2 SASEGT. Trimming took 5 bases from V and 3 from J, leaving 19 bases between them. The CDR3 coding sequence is TGTGCCAGCAGTAGACCTCAAGGGGGGCGGGACTATGGCTACACCTTC. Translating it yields CASSRPQGGRDYGYTF.

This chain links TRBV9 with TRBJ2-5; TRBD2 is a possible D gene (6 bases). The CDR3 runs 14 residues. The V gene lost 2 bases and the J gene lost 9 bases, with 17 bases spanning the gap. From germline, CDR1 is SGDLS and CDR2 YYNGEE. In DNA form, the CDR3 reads TGTGCCAGCAGCGTGGGGGGACTCGGGGACGCCCAGTACTTC. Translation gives CASSVGGLGDAQYF.

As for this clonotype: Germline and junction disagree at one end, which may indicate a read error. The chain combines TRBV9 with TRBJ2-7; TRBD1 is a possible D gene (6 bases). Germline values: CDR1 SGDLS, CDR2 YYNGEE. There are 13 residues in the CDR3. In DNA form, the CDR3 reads TGTGCCAGCAGCGGCCCTCAGGGGTCCGACGAGCAGTTC. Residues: CASSGPQGSDEQF. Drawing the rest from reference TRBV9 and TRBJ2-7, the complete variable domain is DSGVTQTPKHLITATGQRVTLRCSPRSGDLSVYWYQQSLDQGLQFLIQYYNGEERAKGNILERFSAQQFPDLHSELNLSSLELGDSALYFCASSGPQGSDEQFGPGTRLTVT.